This T cell receptor (beta chain) is from a study of cytomegalovirus exposure and HLA in healthy donors. Points on this clone: Its antigen is not known.

Germline CDR1 is SGDLS and CDR2 is YYNGEE. The CDR3 is made up of 15 amino acids. Trimming took 0 bases from V and 5 from J, leaving 14 bases between them. Clones were read by immunoSEQ multiplex PCR, and TCRdb kept only the in-frame ones, dropping some. The sample carries some 170,000 clones, 85% to 90% recorded once. Whole-study results and caveats: Specificity of three CMV-associated chains for CMV antigens was verified in vitro.

This sequence joins TRBV9 and TRBJ1-2; D is undetermined. The clonotype was recovered from a woman aged 25 to 45 in good health and CMV-seronegative. Sequenced material: PBMCs. CDR3 loop: CASSVDVGNRYGYTF. CDR3 nucleotide sequence: TGTGCCAGCAGCGTAGATGTCGGGAATCGGTATGGCTACACCTTC.